There are many counts of the clone carrying this TCR beta chain. Its antigen is undetermined. The entry originates in a study of T cells in Graves' hyperthyroidism and ophthalmopathy. The germline V gene encodes CDR1 SNHLY and CDR2 FYNNEI. Trimming cost V 2 bases and J 2 bases; bases outside gene matches: 6. The CDR3 contains 17 residues. The TCR beta CDR3 regions underwent amplification using RNA transcripts as the source. The HTBI set primed first-round TCR CDR3 RT-PCR. TCRdb re-derived calls from the multiplex PCR reads in MiXCR, one entry per CDR3 protein. The sample has 600,000 to 700,000 distinct CDR3 sequences, 45% seen once. General study findings and limits: Ophthalmopathy cases were set apart from stable hyperthyroidism by a 13 V-J model.

The rearrangement joins TRBV2 to TRBJ2-7; TRBD2 matches 13 bases. The specimen was peripheral blood or thyroid tissue (not recorded which). The receptor was derived from an adult man with Graves' disease, either hyperthyroidism or ophthalmopathy (not recorded which). CDR3 sequence: CASSERLAGGGPYEQYF. DNA for the CDR3: TGTGCCAGCAGTGAAAGACTAGCGGGAGGTGGGCCCTACGAGCAGTACTTC.